This T cell receptor (beta chain) was observed in a study of T cell changes during pregnancy in multiple sclerosis. Clones were sequenced by immunoSEQ multiplex PCR, and TCRdb holds only the in-frame ones, with some missing. The sample lists approximately 60,000 clones; roughly 93% were seen once. The CDR3 has 13 amino acids. CDR1 MGHRA and CDR2 YSYEKL come from the germline V gene. Trimming shortened V by 5 bases and J by 0 bases, and 5 bases separated the two germline ends. This sample comprised peripheral blood, obtained in the second trimester of pregnancy. V and J are TRBV4-1 and TRBJ1-5; D remains unclear. This TCR was recovered from a female donor with multiple sclerosis, enrolled in a pregnancy study. In nucleotides, the CDR3 is TGCGCCAGCAGCTTCTATAGCAATCAGCCCCAGCATTTT. Translation gives CASSFYSNQPQHF.